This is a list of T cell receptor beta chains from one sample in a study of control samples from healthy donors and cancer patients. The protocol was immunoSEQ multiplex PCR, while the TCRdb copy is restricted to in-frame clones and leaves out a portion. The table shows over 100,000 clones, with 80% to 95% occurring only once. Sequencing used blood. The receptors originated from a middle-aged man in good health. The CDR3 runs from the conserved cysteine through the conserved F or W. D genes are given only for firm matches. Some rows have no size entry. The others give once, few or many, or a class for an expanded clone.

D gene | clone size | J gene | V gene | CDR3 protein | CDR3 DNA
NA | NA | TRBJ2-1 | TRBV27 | CASSQGYNEQFF | TGTGCCAGCAGTCAGGGGTACAATGAGCAGTTCTTC
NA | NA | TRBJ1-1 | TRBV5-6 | CASSPPFRDNTEAFF | TGTGCCAGCAGCCCGCCTTTCAGGGACAACACTGAAGCTTTCTTT
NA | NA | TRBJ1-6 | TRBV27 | CASSLVQTHSPLHF | TGTGCCAGCAGTTTAGTGCAAACCCACTCACCCCTCCACTTT
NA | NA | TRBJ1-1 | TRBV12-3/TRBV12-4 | CASTPGLRGAFF | TGTGCCAGCACTCCCGGGTTACGAGGGGCTTTCTTT
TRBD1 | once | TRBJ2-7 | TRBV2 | CASRGTDPYEQYF | TGTGCCAGCAGGGGGACAGACCCCTACGAGCAGTACTTC
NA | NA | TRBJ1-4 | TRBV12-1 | CASSFWTSYNEKLFF | TGTGCCAGCAGCTTTTGGACATCGTATAATGAAAAACTGTTTTTT
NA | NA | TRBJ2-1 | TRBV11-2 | CASSLDGSLFYNEQFF | TGTGCCAGCAGCTTAGATGGGTCTCTCTTTTACAATGAGCAGTTCTTC
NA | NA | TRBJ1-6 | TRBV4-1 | CASSALSSSYNSPLHF | TGCGCCAGCAGCGCCCTATCGAGCTCCTATAATTCACCCCTCCACTTT
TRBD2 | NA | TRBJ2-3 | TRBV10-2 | CASSVSGRTDTQYF | TGCGCCAGCAGCGTTAGCGGGAGGACAGATACGCAGTATTTT
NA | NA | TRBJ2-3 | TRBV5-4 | CASSLGVDDTDTQYF | TGTGCCAGCAGCTTGGGGGTCGATGACACAGATACGCAGTATTTT
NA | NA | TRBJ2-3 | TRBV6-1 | CASSDSADTQYF | TGTGCCAGCAGTGATTCCGCAGATACGCAGTATTTT
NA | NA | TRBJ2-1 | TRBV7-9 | CASSTRAHEQFF | TGTGCCAGCAGCACACGGGCCCATGAGCAGTTCTTC
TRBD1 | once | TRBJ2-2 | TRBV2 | CASSLTGYTGELFF | TGTGCCAGCAGTTTGACAGGGTACACCGGGGAGCTGTTTTTT
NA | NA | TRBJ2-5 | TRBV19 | CASSQMKFETQYF | TGTGCCAGTTCTCAAATGAAGTTCGAGACCCAGTACTTC
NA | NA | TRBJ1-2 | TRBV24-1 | CATWDGYTF | TGTGCCACCTGGGATGGCTACACCTTC
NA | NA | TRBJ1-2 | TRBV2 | CASSVPGRIYGYTF | TGTGCCAGCAGTGTCCCGGGACGGATCTATGGCTACACCTTC
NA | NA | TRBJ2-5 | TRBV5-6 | CASSRTGIGETQYF | TGTGCCAGCAGCAGAACAGGGATAGGAGAGACCCAGTACTTC
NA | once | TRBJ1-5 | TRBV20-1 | CSASDGRRGSQPQHF | TGCAGTGCTAGTGACGGGAGAAGGGGGAGTCAGCCCCAGCATTTT
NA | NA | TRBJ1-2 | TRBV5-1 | CASSTGPGGYGYTF | TGCGCCAGCAGCACGGGACCGGGTGGTTATGGCTACACCTTC
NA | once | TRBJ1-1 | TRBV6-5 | CASSLRGLNTEAFF | TGTGCCAGCAGTCTCAGGGGTTTGAACACTGAAGCTTTCTTT
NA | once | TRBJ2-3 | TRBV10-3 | CAVRLGSTDTQYF | TGTGCCGTCCGCCTTGGTAGCACAGATACGCAGTATTTT
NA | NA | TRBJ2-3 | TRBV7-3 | CASSLLKPTDTQYF | TGTGCCAGCAGCTTACTAAAGCCCACAGATACGCAGTATTTT
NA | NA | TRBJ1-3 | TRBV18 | CASRTISGNTIYF | TGTGCCAGTAGGACGATCTCTGGAAACACCATATATTTT
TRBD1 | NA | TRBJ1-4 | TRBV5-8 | CASSRLLQGANEKLFF | TGTGCCAGCAGCCGACTTTTACAGGGGGCTAATGAAAAACTGTTTTTT
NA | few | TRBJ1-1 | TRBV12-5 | CASGFDGNTEAFF | TGTGCTAGTGGTTTCGACGGGAACACTGAAGCTTTCTTT
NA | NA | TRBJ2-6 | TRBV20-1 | CSASGSGANVLTF | TGCAGTGCTAGTGGGTCTGGGGCCAACGTCCTGACTTTC
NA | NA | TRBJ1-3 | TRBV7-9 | CASSEGFGNTIYF | TGTGCCAGCAGCGAGGGCTTTGGAAACACCATATATTTT
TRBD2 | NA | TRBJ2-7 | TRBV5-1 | CASSVATSGGAYEQYF | TGCGCCAGCAGCGTTGCTACTAGCGGGGGGGCCTACGAGCAGTACTTC
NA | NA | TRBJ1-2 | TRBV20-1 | CSASIGGARAYGYTF | TGCAGTGCTAGTATCGGGGGGGCGCGGGCCTATGGCTACACCTTC
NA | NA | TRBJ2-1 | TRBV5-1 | CASSPSLNEQFF | TGCGCCAGCAGCCCCAGCTTAAATGAGCAGTTCTTC
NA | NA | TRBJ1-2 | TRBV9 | CASSVAALADYGYTF | TGTGCCAGCAGCGTAGCGGCTCTCGCCGACTATGGCTACACCTTC
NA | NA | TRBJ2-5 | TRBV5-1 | CASSLDPQETQYF | TGCGCCAGCAGCTTGGACCCTCAAGAGACCCAGTACTTC
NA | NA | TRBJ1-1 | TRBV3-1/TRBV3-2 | CASSHGVDTEAFF | TGTGCCAGCAGCCACGGAGTAGACACTGAAGCTTTCTTT
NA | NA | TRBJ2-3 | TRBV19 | CASSIGLLPTYTQYF | TGTGCCAGTAGTATAGGGCTTCTACCGACATATACGCAGTATTTT
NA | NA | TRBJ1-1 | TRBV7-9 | CASSPVLEVEAFF | TGTGCCAGCAGTCCCGTACTTGAAGTGGAAGCTTTCTTT
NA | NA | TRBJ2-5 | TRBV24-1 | CATSDPRAGQETQYF | TGTGCCACCAGTGATCCCCGGGCCGGGCAAGAGACCCAGTACTTC
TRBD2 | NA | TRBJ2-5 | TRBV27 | CASSSLAGVETQYF | TGTGCCAGCAGTTCCTTAGCGGGGGTAGAGACCCAGTACTTC
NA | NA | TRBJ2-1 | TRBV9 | CASSVGSRGEQFF | TGTGCCAGCAGCGTCGGCAGCCGTGGTGAGCAGTTCTTC
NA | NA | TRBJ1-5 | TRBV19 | CASSIGIVSNQPQHF | TGTGCCAGTAGTATCGGCATTGTTAGCAATCAGCCCCAGCATTTT
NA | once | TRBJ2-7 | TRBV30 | CAWRGAGTGPSEQYF | TGTGCCTGGAGAGGAGCCGGGACGGGGCCGTCTGAGCAGTACTTC
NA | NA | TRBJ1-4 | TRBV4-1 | CASSRGTNEKLFF | TGCGCCAGCAGCCGCGGAACTAATGAAAAACTGTTTTTT
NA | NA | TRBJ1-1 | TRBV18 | CASSPPGGRPGEAFF | TGTGCCAGCTCACCGCCGGGAGGGCGGCCGGGTGAAGCTTTCTTT